The sequence of this TCR beta chain was determined in a study of radiotherapy plus CTLA-4 blockade in lung cancer. Study information: Among enrolled patients, 15% to 20% responded and roughly 28% achieved disease control.

Trimming left V 3 bases short and J 5 bases short, with 1 base between. This CDR3 spans 10 amino acids. Germline V gives CDR1 SGHVS, CDR2 FQNEAQ. Notes on the study in general: Blood-borne expansion of tumor-derived TCR clones followed radiotherapy plus ipilimumab.

Using immunoSEQ multiplex PCR, the repertoire was profiled, and TCRdb retains in-frame clones only, with some absent. Here the sample spans under 110,000 clones, about 83% being singletons. This clone was recorded only once. Its antigen is not known. Sequences were derived from peripheral blood, sampled from a patient treated with radiotherapy plus ipilimumab. The TCR sequence derives from a human donor with non-small cell lung cancer that progressed on radiotherapy plus ipilimumab. Some clones in this sample may be carry-over from other donors' samples. The gene calls are TRBV7-8 and TRBJ1-2; D remains ambiguous. The CDR3 here is CASSFYGYTF. CDR3 bases: TGTGCCAGCAGCTTTTATGGCTACACCTTC.